In this sample, the clone carrying this T cell receptor beta chain turned up a few times. What it binds is not known. This entry belongs to a study of beta chain features in type 1 diabetes. Study-level results: People with Type 1 diabetes carried modestly yet significantly shorter TCRB CDR3s in all four CD4+ subsets.

Isolated RNA was reverse transcribed in full, so expressed TCRB transcripts were sequenced. Clones were read by immunoSEQ multiplex PCR, and TCRdb kept only the in-frame ones, dropping some. The sample lists 150,000 to 190,000 clones, about 9.4% occurring once. The material sequenced was central memory CD4+ T cells from blood. The receptor was derived from a man younger than 40 with type 1 diabetes.

The CDR3 nucleotides are TGTGCCAGCAGCTTAACCGCACGGGAGGGCCGCAATGAGCAGTTCTTC. Its translation is CASSLTAREGRNEQFF. This chain links TRBV7-3 with TRBJ2-1, with 8 bases matching TRBD2. Germline CDR1 reads SGHTA; CDR2 reads FQGTGA. The ends lost 0 bases at V and 6 bases at J; junction bases unmatched: 7. The CDR3 spans 16 residues.